Following are 18 T cell receptor beta chains from one sample sequenced in a study of cytomegalovirus exposure and HLA in healthy donors. In the PCR, 60 Vbeta and 13 Jbeta primers were used. Profiling relied on immunoSEQ multiplex PCR, and the TCRdb table lists in-frame clones only, not all of them. The repertoire includes around 100,000 clones, about 74% of them detected once, and approximately 4.4% sits in the top ten. Material for sequencing was PBMCs. The receptors come from a man younger than 40 in good health and CMV-seropositive.

V gene TRBV12-5 combines with J gene TRBJ2-3; tentatively, D is TRBD1 (6 bases). The CDR3 totals 13 residues. Germline V gene data show CDR1 as LGHNT and CDR2 as FRNRAP. Trimming pared 9 bases from V and 7 bases from J, leaving 17 bases between. The CDR3 sequence is CASRPGAGYTQYF. Written as DNA, the CDR3 is TGTGCTAGCCGCCCAGGGGCCGGATATACGCAGTATTTT.

The chain joins TRBV2 to TRBJ1-4, with a possible D match to TRBD1 (5 bases). The CDR3 loop spans 16 amino acids. CDR1 SNHLY and CDR2 FYNNEI come from the germline V gene. The V end was cut by 3 bases, the J end by 7 bases, with 18 bases between. The CDR3 reads CASSDPFKGVSEKLFF. The CDR3 coding sequence is TGTGCCAGCAGTGACCCCTTTAAAGGGGTATCTGAAAAACTGTTTTTT.

V is TRBV4-1 and J is TRBJ2-3, with TRBD1 identical over 8 bases. Trimming took 8 bases from V and 4 from J; bases not matched to a gene: 8. This CDR3 is built from 14 residues. CDR1 is MGHRA and CDR2 is YSYEKL in the germline V gene. As DNA, the CDR3 is TGCGCCAGCGCCTCAGGGGGCTTCGCAGATACGCAGTATTTT. It is translated as CASASGGFADTQYF.

This clone was found once. The V and J genes are TRBV5-1 and TRBJ2-5; D is ambiguous. The CDR3 is 14 amino acids. Trimming left V 0 bases short and J 2 bases short, with 8 bases between. The germline V gene has CDR1 SGHRS and CDR2 YFSETQ. The CDR3 loop reads CASSLALSQETQYF. The DNA of the CDR3 is TGCGCCAGCAGCTTGGCCCTCTCGCAAGAGACCCAGTACTTC.

The gene calls are TRBV6-4 and TRBJ1-1, with a possible D match to TRBD1 (5 bases). The length of the CDR3 is 16 residues. Between the trimmed V and J ends, which lost 2 bases and 5 bases, there was a span of 18 bases. Germline V gene data show CDR1 as MRHNA and CDR2 as SNTAGT. The CDR3 region is CASSDRPTRGGTEAFF. DNA for the CDR3: TGTGCCAGCAGTGACCGTCCCACTAGGGGAGGAACTGAAGCTTTCTTT.

V and J are TRBV4-2 and TRBJ1-2, with 7 bases that match TRBD1. The CDR3 runs 17 residues. Germline CDR1 reads LGHNA; CDR2 reads YNFKEQ. The trim removed 1 base at V and 1 base at J, leaving 9 bases unmatched. The CDR3 coding sequence is TGTGCCAGCAGCCAAGGAGGAAGGACAGGCAATAACTATGGCTACACCTTC. It encodes CASSQGGRTGNNYGYTF.

V is TRBV4-3 and J is TRBJ2-3; D might be TRBD1 (6 bases). This CDR3 contains 15 residues. The germline V gene has CDR1 LGHNA and CDR2 YSLEER. V lost 0 bases and J 6 bases, leaving 13 bases between the germline ends. CDR3 coding DNA: TGCGCCAGCAGCCAAGAGAAACAGGGATCGGATACGCAGTATTTT. Its protein is CASSQEKQGSDTQYF.

The chain joins TRBV6-1 to TRBJ2-5, with TRBD1 as a possible D gene (6 bases). With the DNA end fitting TRBJ2-7 better, the J assignment may be wrong. The germline V gene has CDR1 MNHNS and CDR2 SASEGT. The CDR3 is 13 residues long. The CDR3: CASGRGQIYEQYF. CDR3 in DNA: TGTGCCAGCGGTCGTGGACAGATCTACGAGCAGTACTTC.

This chain joins TRBV19 and TRBJ1-5, with TRBD1 identical over 10 bases. The CDR3 runs 17 residues. Per germline, CDR1 LNHDA and CDR2 SQIVND (reference sequence). The J segment lost 1 base and the V segment lost 5 bases, leaving 8 bases of the junction unmatched. CDR3 sequence reads: CASSVASGQGSNQPQHF. In DNA form, the CDR3 reads TGTGCCAGTAGTGTAGCATCGGGACAGGGGAGCAATCAGCCCCAGCATTTT.

V and J are TRBV4-1 and TRBJ1-2; D remains ambiguous. The CDR3 extends over 15 amino acids. Looked up from germline, CDR1 is MGHRA and CDR2 is YSYEKL. The V gene lost 4 bases and the J gene lost 0 bases, with 12 bases spanning the gap. CDR3 protein: CASSLGATANYGYTF. The CDR3 DNA follows: TGCGCCAGCAGCCTCGGTGCGACTGCTAACTATGGCTACACCTTC.

The chain carries TRBV19 and TRBJ1-3, with 8 bases lining up with TRBD1. Germline assignment: CDR1 LNHDA and CDR2 SQIVND (reference sequence). The J segment lost 4 bases and the V segment lost 5 bases, leaving 4 bases of the junction unmatched. The CDR3 covers 14 residues. CDR3 in DNA: TGTGCCAGTAGTGCCACAGGGGGAGGAAACACCATATATTTT. It encodes CASSATGGGNTIYF.

The CDR3 nucleotides read TGCGCCAGCAGTGTCAAGCACCGGGACAGGGGCCTCGTGGACTACGAGCAGTACTTC. Encoded protein: CASSVKHRDRGLVDYEQYF. V usage is TRBV10-1 and J usage is TRBJ2-5, with TRBD1 matching over 10 bases. The J call may be mistaken, given a closer DNA end match to TRBJ2-7. Looked up from germline, CDR1 is WNHNN and CDR2 is SYGVQD (reference sequence). The CDR3 length is 19 residues.

The chain employs TRBV28 and TRBJ1-2, with D perhaps matching TRBD1 (6 bases). With 3 bases removed from V and 4 bases from J, the gap between germline ends came to 9 bases. The CDR3 covers 13 residues. CDR1 and CDR2 from the germline V gene are MDHEN and SYDVKM. The CDR3 protein is CASSLQGLYGYTF. CDR3 in DNA: TGTGCCAGCAGTTTGCAGGGGCTCTATGGCTACACCTTC.

This clone was seen only once. Here the CDR3 reads CASSRRGPAFF. CDR3 nucleotide sequence: TGTGCCAGTAGTCGGCGGGGCCCAGCTTTCTTT. The chain carries TRBV19 and TRBJ1-1, with D possibly being TRBD1 (5 bases). Germline V CDR1 and CDR2: LNHDA, SQIVND (reference sequence). The CDR3 covers 11 residues. Trimming stripped 5 bases from V and 10 bases from J, with 11 bases between. The variable domain in full, with the rest retrieved from reference TRBV19 and TRBJ1-1, is DGGITQSPKYLFRKEGQNVTLSCEQNLNHDAMYWYRQDPGQGLRLIYYSQIVNDFQKGDIAEGYSVSREKKESFPLTVTSAQKNPTAFYLCASSRRGPAFFGQGTRLTVV.

This sequence joins TRBV10-3 and TRBJ2-7; TRBD2 matches 7 bases. The CDR3 is 15 amino acids. Looked up from germline, CDR1 is ENHRY and CDR2 is SYGVKD. The trim removed 0 bases at V and 3 bases at J, leaving 5 bases unmatched. CDR3 protein: CAISESPSGIYEQYF. The DNA of the CDR3 is TGTGCCATCAGTGAGTCCCCTAGCGGAATCTACGAGCAGTACTTC.

V is TRBV7-6 and J is TRBJ2-3; D not resolved. Trimming took 5 bases from V and 6 from J, leaving 9 bases between them. Germline V gives CDR1 SGHVS, CDR2 FNYEAQ. The CDR3 consists of 12 residues. The CDR3 loop is CASSPGIDTQYF. The DNA of the CDR3 is TGTGCCAGCAGCCCAGGTATCGATACGCAGTATTTT.

The table lists this clone with a count of one. The chain employs TRBV27 and TRBJ2-1; D not resolved. Per the germline V gene, CDR1 is MNHEY and CDR2 is SMNVEV (reference sequence). V gave up 2 bases and J gave up 7 bases, with 9 bases separating them. CDR3 size: 13 residues. The CDR3 nucleotides read TGTGCCAGCAGTTTAAGCCTGAAGAATGAGCAGTTCTTC. Translation gives CASSLSLKNEQFF.

V is TRBV6-5 and J is TRBJ1-1; tentatively, D is TRBD1 (6 bases). Germline loops: CDR1 MNHEY, CDR2 SVGAGI. The CDR3 length is 14 residues. V was clipped by 6 bases and J by 6 bases, with 17 bases between them. DNA of the CDR3: TGTGCCAGCAGCCCCCTAAGACAGGCTTCTGAAGCTTTCTTT. This gives the protein CASSPLRQASEAFF.